The 5 T cell receptor beta chains below were found in one sample sequenced in a study of T-cell memory formation after mild COVID-19. Using its own MiXCR run on the 5' RACE reads, TCRdb lists one record per CDR3 protein. The sample lists roughly 29,000 distinct CDR3 sequences; 7.4% were seen once. The source material was PBMCs or a T cell subset sorted from them (not recorded which). These receptors all come from an adult woman who had mild COVID-19 (a few samples of this study predate the infection). Cell type and time point are not known.

At least ten counts were recorded for this clonotype. The genes are TRBV28 and TRBJ2-1; 9 positions agree with TRBD2. The CDR3 covers 19 residues. J was trimmed by 9 bases and V by 6 bases; bases with no gene match: 24. Germline lookup yields CDR1 MDHEN and CDR2 SYDVKM. This CDR3 reads CASSPSPHWASGIMGEQFF. The CDR3 DNA follows: TGTGCCAGCAGCCCCTCCCCCCACTGGGCTAGCGGGATAATGGGTGAGCAGTTCTTC.

The genes are TRBV6-2 or TRBV6-3 and TRBJ1-2; the D is unclear. This CDR3 region has 11 residues. The V and J ends lost 6 bases and 8 bases respectively, with 10 bases between them. Germline V gene lookup returns CDR1 MNHEY and CDR2 SVGEGT. CDR3 bases: TGTGCCAGCAGCACGGCACAAGGCTACACCTTC. It translates to CASSTAQGYTF.

There are many counts of this clonotype. The chain has TRBV19 and TRBJ1-1; D may be TRBD1 (5 bases). In germline, CDR1 is LNHDA, CDR2 SQIVND (reference sequence). The CDR3 consists of 16 residues. The V end lost 4 bases, the J end lost 2 bases, and 17 bases lay between the germline ends. The CDR3, as DNA: TGTGCCAGTAGTACGCCACTAAGGGGCGGAAACACTGAAGCTTTCTTT. Translated, it gives CASSTPLRGGNTEAFF.

In this sample, this clonotype turned up many times. This chain uses TRBV20-1 with TRBJ1-1; D possibly corresponds to TRBD1 (5 bases). The CDR3 extends over 14 amino acids. V lost 6 bases and J lost 1, with 15 bases in between. CDR1 DFQATT and CDR2 SNEGSKA come from the germline V gene (reference sequence). CDR3 in amino acids: CSARLPGRNTEAFF. The CDR3 DNA sequence: TGCAGTGCCCGTTTGCCAGGGAGGAACACTGAAGCTTTCTTT.

This clonotype was observed at least ten times. The V call is TRBV12-3 or TRBV12-4, the J call TRBJ2-3, with 10 bases lining up with TRBD1. V was clipped by 2 bases and J by 4 bases; unmatched bases: 3. The CDR3 has 15 amino acids. This CDR3 is CASSLTGTGADTQYF. For the CDR3, the DNA is TGTGCCAGCAGTTTAACCGGGACAGGGGCAGATACGCAGTATTTT.